The entry below describes one T cell receptor (beta chain). Its specific antigen is unknown. Base qualities are missing; no much larger clone stands one base away. These data come from a study of T cell changes during pregnancy in multiple sclerosis (dated by TCRdb to the late 2010s). Background for the entire study: In women with multiple sclerosis, the researchers looked at how the T cell repertoire shifted as pregnancy progressed.

From the cysteine through the phenylalanine, the CDR3 covers 17 amino acids. Only the CDR3 DNA is retained, 51 bases long and in frame from the first base. The germline V gene (reference sequence) sets CDR1 to PRHDT and CDR2 to FYEKMQ. The V and J ends are trimmed by 4 bases and 4 bases, leaving 22 bases between them. Library preparation was by the immunoSEQ multiplex PCR assay. Here the immuneACCESS table is served through TCRdb, limited to in-frame sequences with V and J called. Missing clones are a known gap in these copies; in checked studies unresolved V genes cover under half, and the rest lacks a known reason. The sample includes fewer than 70,000 clones, with approximately 92% observed a single time. The ten largest clones capture roughly 3% of the sample.

This receptor was obtained from a female donor in good health, enrolled as a control in a pregnancy study. The sample here was CD8+ T cells from peripheral blood mononuclear cells, taken in the third trimester of pregnancy. The chain is assembled from TRBV13 and TRBJ1-1; matching of 5 bases hints at TRBD1 as the D gene. The CDR3 region: CASSSPRDGRGSTEAFF. In nucleotides, the sequence is TGTGCCAGCAGCTCCCCCAGGGACGGCCGGGGGAGCACTGAAGCTTTCTTT.